A few counts support the clone carrying this TCR beta chain. The CDR3 runs 16 residues. CDR1 is KGHSH, CDR2 LQKENI, per germline. V was cut by 5 bases and J by 7 bases, with 18 bases left in between. This sample stems from a study of response to subunit inactivated influenza vaccine. TCRdb re-analysed the RT-PCR reads in MiXCR, keeping a single row per CDR3 protein. The sample lists hundreds of thousands of distinct CDR3 sequences; 7.5% to 8.5% were seen once. This sequence joins TRBV18 and TRBJ1-6; D not resolved. Sequencing used PBMCs from blood, obtained roughly 24 months after vaccination. The receptor was derived from a man aged 50-75 years who received an inactivated influenza vaccine. The DNA for the CDR3 is TGTGCCAGCTCAGTTTCGCCGGAGTACGCGAATTCACCCCTCCACTTT. As protein: CASSVSPEYANSPLHF.